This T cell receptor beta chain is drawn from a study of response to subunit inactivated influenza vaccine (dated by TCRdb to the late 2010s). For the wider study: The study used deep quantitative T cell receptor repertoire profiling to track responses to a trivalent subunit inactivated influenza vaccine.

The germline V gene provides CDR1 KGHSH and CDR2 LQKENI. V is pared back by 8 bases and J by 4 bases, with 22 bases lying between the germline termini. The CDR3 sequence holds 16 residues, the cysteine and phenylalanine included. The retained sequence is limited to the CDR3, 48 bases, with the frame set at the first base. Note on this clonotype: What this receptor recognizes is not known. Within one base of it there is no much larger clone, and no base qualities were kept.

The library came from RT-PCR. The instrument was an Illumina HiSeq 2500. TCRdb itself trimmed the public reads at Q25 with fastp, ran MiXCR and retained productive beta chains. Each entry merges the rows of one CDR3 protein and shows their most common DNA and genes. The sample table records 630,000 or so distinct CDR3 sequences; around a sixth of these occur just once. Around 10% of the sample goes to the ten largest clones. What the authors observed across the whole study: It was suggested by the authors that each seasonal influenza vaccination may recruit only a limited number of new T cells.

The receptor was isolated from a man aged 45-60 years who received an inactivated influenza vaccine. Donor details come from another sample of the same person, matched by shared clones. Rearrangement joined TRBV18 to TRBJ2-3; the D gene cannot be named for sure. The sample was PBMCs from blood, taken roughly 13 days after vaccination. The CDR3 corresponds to CASQTGIRSLADTQYF. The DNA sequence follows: TGTGCCAGCCAGACTGGAATCCGAAGCCTTGCAGATACGCAGTATTTT.